A selection of T cell receptor beta chains follows, all from one sample in a study of OX40 agonist ivuxolimab in advanced cancers. The repertoire was sequenced with immunoSEQ multiplex PCR; TCRdb's copy has only in-frame clones and lacks some. The sample yields about 89,000 clones, roughly 88% seen once. Sequences were derived from CD4+ or CD8+ T cells sorted from blood, sampled in a trial of the OX40 agonist ivuxolimab. The receptors here all came from an adult with an advanced solid tumor such as melanoma, head and neck, liver or kidney cancer. The CDR3 runs from the conserved cysteine through the conserved F or W. Fields, in order: D gene, J gene, clone size, V gene, CDR3 protein, CDR3 DNA. D genes are given only for firm matches. Some rows mark clone size as missing; the rest say once, few, many or name a class of expanded clone.

D: TRBD1; J: TRBJ1-1; size: .; V: TRBV27; CDR3: CASSLYGRGLTEAFF; DNA: TGTGCCAGCAGTTTATACGGCAGGGGGCTCACTGAAGCTTTCTTT
D: .; J: TRBJ2-7; size: .; V: TRBV7-3; CDR3: CASSLRAQTYEQYF; DNA: TGTGCCAGCAGCTTACGGGCACAGACCTACGAGCAGTACTTC
D: TRBD1; J: TRBJ1-1; size: .; V: TRBV19; CDR3: CASSPDRGPNTEAFF; DNA: TGTGCCAGTAGTCCCGACAGGGGGCCTAACACTGAAGCTTTCTTT
D: .; J: TRBJ1-1; size: .; V: TRBV2; CDR3: CASSEMGGNTEAFF; DNA: TGTGCCAGCAGTGAAATGGGCGGGAACACTGAAGCTTTCTTT
D: .; J: TRBJ1-1; size: .; V: TRBV5-1; CDR3: CASSYGSQNTEAFF; DNA: TGCGCCAGCAGCTATGGCAGCCAGAACACTGAAGCTTTCTTT
D: TRBD1; J: TRBJ1-2; size: .; V: TRBV28; CDR3: CASSLARTGNYGYTF; DNA: TGTGCCAGCAGTCTCGCTAGGACAGGGAACTATGGCTACACCTTC
D: TRBD1; J: TRBJ1-2; size: .; V: TRBV2; CDR3: CASSDGTGGSYGYTF; DNA: TGTGCCAGCAGTGATGGGACAGGGGGCAGCTATGGCTACACCTTC
D: .; J: TRBJ1-5; size: .; V: TRBV30; CDR3: CAWSERLISNQPQHF; DNA: TGTGCCTGGAGCGAGAGACTGATTAGCAATCAGCCCCAGCATTTT
D: .; J: TRBJ2-1; size: .; V: TRBV7-2; CDR3: CASSASYPMANEQFF; DNA: TGTGCCAGCAGCGCCAGTTACCCTATGGCCAATGAGCAGTTCTTC
D: .; J: TRBJ2-7; size: .; V: TRBV30; CDR3: CAWSRLSKDEQYF; DNA: TGTGCCTGGAGTAGACTTAGCAAGGACGAGCAGTACTTC
D: TRBD2; J: TRBJ2-1; size: .; V: TRBV19; CDR3: CASSGQRLAGYNEQFF; DNA: TGTGCCAGTAGTGGGCAGAGACTAGCGGGCTACAATGAGCAGTTCTTC
D: .; J: TRBJ1-1; size: .; V: TRBV28; CDR3: CASSRYRQADTEAFF; DNA: TGTGCCAGCAGTCGATACAGACAGGCAGACACTGAAGCTTTCTTT
D: .; J: TRBJ1-1; size: .; V: TRBV19; CDR3: CASSIGAGSNTEAFF; DNA: TGTGCCAGTAGTATAGGAGCAGGGTCGAACACTGAAGCTTTCTTT
D: TRBD1; J: TRBJ1-1; size: .; V: TRBV14; CDR3: CASSLSGQVNTEAFF; DNA: TGTGCCAGCAGCCTTTCGGGACAGGTGAACACTGAAGCTTTCTTT
D: .; J: TRBJ1-1; size: .; V: TRBV2; CDR3: CASSSQGRDTEAFF; DNA: TGTGCCAGCAGTAGTCAGGGAAGGGACACTGAAGCTTTCTTT
D: TRBD1; J: TRBJ1-2; size: .; V: TRBV9; CDR3: CASSGDRDYGYTF; DNA: TGTGCCAGCAGCGGGGACAGGGACTATGGCTACACCTTC
D: .; J: TRBJ2-1; size: once; V: TRBV19; CDR3: CASSIRWGREQFF; DNA: TGTGCCAGTAGTATTCGCTGGGGGAGGGAGCAGTTCTTC
D: .; J: TRBJ2-7; size: .; V: TRBV7-2; CDR3: CASSLLFYEQYF; DNA: TGTGCCAGCAGCTTATTGTTTTACGAGCAGTACTTC
D: .; J: TRBJ1-1; size: .; V: TRBV25-1; CDR3: CASNTGRGYAFF; DNA: TGTGCCAGCAACACAGGGCGAGGATACGCTTTCTTT
D: TRBD2; J: TRBJ2-2; size: .; V: TRBV5-8; CDR3: CASSLEAGGAGELFF; DNA: TGTGCCAGCAGCTTAGAAGCGGGGGGTGCCGGGGAGCTGTTTTTT
D: TRBD2; J: TRBJ2-3; size: .; V: TRBV4-1; CDR3: CASSPETSGGPTDTQYF; DNA: TGCGCCAGCAGCCCAGAGACTAGCGGGGGCCCCACAGATACGCAGTATTTT
D: .; J: TRBJ1-4; size: .; V: TRBV2; CDR3: CASSEGIGDPGAF; DNA: TGTGCCAGCAGTGAAGGTATTGGTGACCCCGGGGCTTTT
D: .; J: TRBJ1-5; size: few; V: TRBV30; CDR3: CAWSVSRGSQPQHF; DNA: TGTGCCTGGAGTGTATCTAGGGGGAGTCAGCCCCAGCATTTT
D: .; J: TRBJ1-1; size: .; V: TRBV9; CDR3: CASSVDQGRTEAFF; DNA: TGTGCCAGCAGCGTAGACCAGGGAAGGACTGAAGCTTTCTTT
D: .; J: TRBJ1-4; size: .; V: TRBV5-6; CDR3: CASSLAGPNEKLFF; DNA: TGTGCCAGCAGCTTGGCCGGGCCGAATGAAAAACTGTTTTTT
D: TRBD1; J: TRBJ2-7; size: once; V: TRBV6-1; CDR3: CASSRTGVYEQYF; DNA: TGTGCCAGCAGTAGGACAGGGGTCTACGAGCAGTACTTC
D: .; J: TRBJ2-3; size: .; V: TRBV28; CDR3: CASSEGRRTDTQYF; DNA: TGTGCCAGCAGTGAGGGACGCCGCACAGATACGCAGTATTTT
D: .; J: TRBJ2-1; size: .; V: TRBV7-6; CDR3: CASSLSGRTSNEQFF; DNA: TGTGCCAGCAGCTTAAGTGGGAGGACGAGCAATGAGCAGTTCTTC
D: TRBD2; J: TRBJ2-7; size: .; V: TRBV6-5; CDR3: CASSYNKREISYEQYF; DNA: TGTGCCAGCAGTTATAACAAGCGGGAGATCTCCTACGAGCAGTACTTC
D: TRBD1; J: TRBJ2-3; size: .; V: TRBV9; CDR3: CASSIGGQGPDTQYF; DNA: TGTGCCAGCAGCATAGGGGGACAGGGTCCAGATACGCAGTATTTT
D: .; J: TRBJ1-1; size: .; V: TRBV11-3; CDR3: CASSLGGEGEAFF; DNA: TGTGCCAGCAGCTTGGGAGGGGAGGGTGAAGCTTTCTTT
D: TRBD2; J: TRBJ2-3; size: once; V: TRBV5-1; CDR3: CASSLAPGGSGTDTQYF; DNA: TGCGCCAGCAGCTTGGCCCCCGGCGGGAGTGGCACAGATACGCAGTATTTT
D: TRBD1; J: TRBJ2-1; size: .; V: TRBV5-1; CDR3: CASSRTGTGYNEQFF; DNA: TGCGCCAGCAGCCGAACCGGGACAGGCTATAATGAGCAGTTCTTC
D: .; J: TRBJ2-4; size: .; V: TRBV7-9; CDR3: CAAGDRELVKNIQYF; DNA: TGTGCCGCGGGAGACAGGGAACTTGTTAAAAACATTCAGTACTTC
D: .; J: TRBJ2-2; size: .; V: TRBV9; CDR3: CASSVLTGSAGELFF; DNA: TGTGCCAGCAGCGTATTAACAGGCAGTGCCGGGGAGCTGTTTTTT
D: .; J: TRBJ1-5; size: .; V: TRBV5-1; CDR3: CASSLQGVDQPQHF; DNA: TGCGCCAGCAGCTTGCAAGGGGTGGATCAGCCCCAGCATTTT
D: .; J: TRBJ2-7; size: .; V: TRBV5-1; CDR3: CASSLGVAGYEQYF; DNA: TGCGCCAGCAGCTTGGGAGTTGCGGGCTACGAGCAGTACTTC
D: .; J: TRBJ2-1; size: once; V: TRBV5-1; CDR3: CASSPSTGNYNEQFF; DNA: TGCGCCAGCAGCCCCTCGACAGGAAATTACAATGAGCAGTTCTTC
D: .; J: TRBJ2-5; size: .; V: TRBV27; CDR3: CASKITGQETQYF; DNA: TGTGCCAGCAAGATTACAGGACAAGAGACCCAGTACTTC
D: .; J: TRBJ2-1; size: .; V: TRBV19; CDR3: CASRLGGTNEQFF; DNA: TGTGCCAGTAGGCTCGGGGGGACAAATGAGCAGTTCTTC
D: .; J: TRBJ1-1; size: few; V: TRBV29-1; CDR3: CSAKGRLNTEAFF; DNA: TGCAGCGCAAAGGGGCGTCTGAACACTGAAGCTTTCTTT
D: .; J: TRBJ2-2; size: .; V: TRBV6-1; CDR3: CASSALGANTGELFF; DNA: TGTGCCAGCAGTGCTTTGGGGGCGAACACCGGGGAGCTGTTTTTT